This T cell receptor (beta chain) is drawn from a study of T cells in Graves' hyperthyroidism and ophthalmopathy. On the study more broadly: Before any treatment, at initial diagnosis, peripheral blood was collected.

Regarding the study as a whole: By a 13 V-J model, ophthalmopathy was set apart from stable hyperthyroidism.

Enrolled ophthalmopathy patients presented with a Clinical Activity Score of at least 3, a NOSPECS grade of at least 4, and disease duration under 3 months. The PBMCs were sourced from fresh peripheral blood (approximately 9 ml). This clonotype was counted only a few times. Antigen specificity is unknown. Amplification yielded TCR beta CDR3 regions, with RNA transcripts as the source. The study used the HTBI primer set for a first-round RT-PCR of the TCR CDR3. TCRdb ran MiXCR on the multiplex PCR reads and lists one entry per CDR3 protein. This sample has approximately 400,000 distinct CDR3 sequences, with under 20% found just once. The sequenced sample was blood. This TCR was recovered from a man younger than 35 with Graves' ophthalmopathy.

CDR3 bases: TGTGCCAGCAGTTCCCCACAGGGGCGCACTGAAGCTTTCTTT. Protein product: CASSSPQGRTEAFF. The rearrangement joins TRBV28 to TRBJ1-1; 7 positions agree with TRBD1. V trimming: 4 bases; J trimming: 4 bases; junction bases outside the gene matches: 6. CDR1 MDHEN and CDR2 SYDVKM come from the germline V gene. The CDR3 is 14 amino acids.